These 22 T cell receptor beta chains share one sample of origin, sequenced in a study of blood T cells in healthy people across ages. A second PCR of 7 to 11 cycles used a sample-barcoded 5' primer and a J-beta primer mix. A single record per CDR3 protein comes from TCRdb applying MiXCR to the 5' RACE reads. In the table there are 540,000 or so distinct CDR3 sequences, roughly 48% of which are singletons. The sequenced sample consisted of blood. The receptors here all came from a man of 80 years or more in good health.

V is TRBV4-3 and J is TRBJ1-5, with D hard to call. The CDR3 sequence is 15 residues long. Germline V CDR1 and CDR2: LGHNA, YSLEER. V was cut by 3 bases and J by 0 bases, with 9 bases left in between. The CDR3 region has the DNA TGCGCCAGCAGCCAGGGGTACGATAGCAATCAGCCCCAGCATTTT. Its protein product is CASSQGYDSNQPQHF.

This rearrangement joins TRBV6-5 to TRBJ2-2; D possibly corresponds to TRBD1 (6 bases). The CDR3 is 20 amino acids. The V gene lost 2 bases and the J gene lost 6 bases, with 28 bases spanning the gap. CDR1 is MNHEY, CDR2 SVGAGI, per germline. The CDR3 sequence: CASSYPSQGTFQYIAGELFF. CDR3 DNA sequence: TGTGCCAGCAGTTACCCCTCCCAGGGGACCTTTCAGTATATTGCCGGGGAGCTGTTTTTT.

This clonotype was seen more than once but under ten times. The chain uses TRBV7-2 and TRBJ2-2; 9 bases map to TRBD2. Germline assignment: CDR1 SGHTA and CDR2 FQGNSA. Losses at the gene ends were 3 bases for V and 7 bases for J; bases not matched to a gene: 9. The CDR3 covers 16 residues. CDR3: CASSFLAGDLSGELFF. CDR3 nucleotides: TGTGCCAGCAGCTTTTTAGCGGGAGATTTGAGCGGGGAGCTGTTTTTT.

This clonotype was found a few times. V is TRBV12-3 or TRBV12-4 and J is TRBJ2-2; D call uncertain. The CDR3 is 15 residues long. The germline V and J ends were trimmed by 5 bases and 3 bases, with 13 bases remaining between them. The CDR3 spells CASSPYRVHTGELFF. The DNA of the CDR3 is TGTGCCAGCAGTCCGTATAGGGTCCACACCGGGGAGCTGTTTTTT.

CDR3 bases: TGTGCCAGCAGCTTCCCCGTTGGGGGAGTAATGGATGAGCAGTACTTC. Protein sequence: CASSFPVGGVMDEQYF. This chain connects TRBV11-2 to TRBJ2-5; D possibly uses TRBD1 or TRBD2 (5 bases each). Trimming removed 3 bases at V and 11 bases at J, with 25 bases between. CDR1 and CDR2 (germline): SGHAT, FQNNGV. The CDR3 length is 16 residues.

V gene TRBV6-2 or TRBV6-3 combines with J gene TRBJ2-5; tentative D call: TRBD1 (6 bases). This CDR3 region has 15 residues. Trimming stripped 7 bases from V and 5 bases from J, with 20 bases between. The germline CDR1 and CDR2 sequences are MNHEY and SVGEGT. The CDR3 region has the DNA TGTGCCAGCACCCCGAGTCCAGGGGCGCGGGAGACCCAGTACTTC. Its protein product is CASTPSPGARETQYF.

Only a few counts were recorded for this clonotype. The chain carries TRBV21-1 and TRBJ1-5. TRBV21-1 is assigned pseudogene status. This CDR3 is built from 17 residues. The CDR3 reads CASSKALSESINQPQHF. The CDR3, as DNA: TGTGCCAGCAGCAAAGCGCTTTCGGAAAGCATCAATCAGCCCCAGCATTTT.

With respect to this clonotype: A junction boundary mismatches the germline segment, possibly from a read error. This chain connects TRBV4-3 to TRBJ2-1; the D gene is possibly TRBD2 (5 bases). Looked up from germline, CDR1 is LGHNA and CDR2 is YSLEER. The CDR3 covers 15 residues. The CDR3 sequence is CAGSQEEDLENEQFF. The DNA for the CDR3 is TGCGCCGGCAGCCAAGAGGAGGACCTGGAAAATGAGCAGTTCTTC.

The J gene is TRBJ2-7, the V gene TRBV20-1; 10 positions agree with TRBD2. V shed 0 bases and J 6 bases; nucleotides not matched to a gene: 14. This CDR3 has 17 amino acids. The V gene's germline CDR1 is DFQATT and CDR2 SNEGSKA (reference sequence). The CDR3 region has the DNA TGCAGTGCTAGAGATCCCGGGGCTAGCGGGAGTATAGGCGAGCAGTACTTC. The encoded protein is CSARDPGASGSIGEQYF.

Written as DNA, the CDR3 is TGTGCCATCAGAACTAGCGGGAGAAGCACAGATACGCAGTATTTT. This translates into CAIRTSGRSTDTQYF. V gene TRBV10-3 combines with J gene TRBJ2-3, with 11 nucleotides matching TRBD2. The CDR3 extends over 15 amino acids. Germline CDR1 reads ENHRY; CDR2 reads SYGVKD. J gave up 0 bases and V 6 bases, and 2 bases lay outside the gene matches.

As regards this clonotype: Mismatch with germline at one junction end may stem from a read error. The chain recombines TRBV20-1 with TRBJ2-5; perhaps TRBD2 as D (6 bases). The CDR3 runs 11 residues. The germline gives CDR1 DFQATT, CDR2 SNEGSKA (reference sequence). Here the CDR3 reads CSTSKQETQYF. CDR3 DNA sequence: TGCAGTACTAGCAAGCAAGAGACCCAGTACTTC.

The V and J genes are TRBV2 and TRBJ2-3, with 9 bases identical to TRBD2. This CDR3 spans 15 amino acids. V was clipped by 6 bases and J by 0 bases; unmatched bases: 4. Germline V gives CDR1 SNHLY, CDR2 FYNNEI. CDR3 amino acids: CASRHSGGSTDTQYF. The CDR3, as DNA: TGTGCCAGCAGACATAGCGGGGGTAGCACAGATACGCAGTATTTT.

This clonotype was detected ten times or more. The chain is built from TRBV7-9 and TRBJ2-5; 13 nucleotides match TRBD2. The CDR3 contains 16 residues. V was pared by 4 bases and J by 2 bases, with 4 bases of the junction left unmatched. Germline V CDR1 and CDR2: SEHNR, FQNEAQ (reference sequence). In DNA form, the CDR3 reads TGTGCCAGCAGCTCCAGACTAGCGGGGGGACAAGAGACCCAGTACTTC. Translation: CASSSRLAGGQETQYF.

The rearrangement links TRBV4-1 to TRBJ2-1; 14 nucleotides match TRBD2. CDR1 is MGHRA and CDR2 is YSYEKL in the germline V gene. The V and J ends lost 3 bases and 13 bases, in that order; junction bases with no gene match: 11. The CDR3 sequence is 16 residues long. This chain's CDR3 is CASSQGLAGARETQFF. CDR3 in DNA: TGCGCCAGCAGCCAGGGACTAGCGGGAGCCAGGGAGACCCAGTTCTTC.

The rearrangement joins TRBV7-2 to TRBJ1-1, with a tentative D call TRBD1 (6 bases). CDR1 SGHTA and CDR2 FQGNSA come from the germline V gene. V was trimmed by 2 bases and J by 2 bases, leaving 12 bases between them. This CDR3 is built from 15 residues. CDR3 region: CASSLMGASNTEAFF. As DNA, the CDR3 is TGTGCCAGCAGCTTAATGGGGGCCAGCAACACTGAAGCTTTCTTT.

The J gene is TRBJ1-4, the V gene TRBV20-1; no clear D gene. Germline assignment: CDR1 DFQATT and CDR2 SNEGSKA (reference sequence). Trimming left V 0 bases short and J 5 bases short, with 7 bases between. CDR3 length: 13 amino acids. This CDR3 is CSARDSRNEKLFF. The CDR3, as DNA: TGCAGTGCTAGAGATTCGAGAAATGAAAAACTGTTTTTT.

This chain uses TRBV20-1 with TRBJ2-4; D unresolved. CDR3 length: 13 residues. Germline V gene data show CDR1 as DFQATT and CDR2 as SNEGSKA (reference sequence). The CDR3 region has the DNA TGCAGCTACGTCTCCCTAGCCAAAAACATTCAGTACTTC. It is translated as CSYVSLAKNIQYF.

This clonotype has more than one count but fewer than ten. A read error is possible here, since a much larger clone lies one base away. The rearrangement joins TRBV6-5 to TRBJ2-1, with 14 bases matching TRBD2. CDR3 length: 18 amino acids. V shed 4 bases and J 0 bases; nucleotides not matched to a gene: 5. Germline V lookup: CDR1 MNHEY, CDR2 SVGAGI. CDR3: CASSFGTSGGFSYNEQFF. CDR3 nucleotides: TGTGCCAGCAGTTTTGGGACTAGCGGGGGATTCTCCTACAATGAGCAGTTCTTC.

This clonotype was seen a handful of times. V and J are TRBV7-9 and TRBJ2-1, with 8 bases lining up with TRBD1. Per germline, CDR1 SEHNR and CDR2 FQNEAQ (reference sequence). After removal of 5 bases from V and 8 bases from J, the junction contained 14 bases not matched to a gene. The length of the CDR3 is 16 residues. The CDR3 is CASSLMDRVRVDEQFF. CDR3 DNA: TGTGCCAGCAGCCTAATGGACAGGGTAAGGGTCGATGAGCAGTTCTTC.

This CDR3 is CASAISGGGNQPQHF. In DNA form, the CDR3 reads TGTGCCAGCGCCATATCTGGAGGGGGCAATCAGCCCCAGCATTTT. The rearrangement uses TRBV7-2 and TRBJ1-5; maybe TRBD1 (5 bases). Germline V gene sequence: CDR1 SGHTA, CDR2 FQGNSA. The CDR3 is 15 amino acids. V was cut by 8 bases and J by 2 bases, with 16 bases left in between. The whole variable domain, remainder taken from reference TRBV7-2 and TRBJ1-5, is GAGVSQSPSNKVTEKGKDVELRCDPISGHTALYWYRQSLGQGLEFLIYFQGNSAPDKSGLPSDRFSAERTGGSVSTLTIQRTQQEDSAVYLCASAISGGGNQPQHFGDGTRLSIL.

This clonotype was counted only a few times. The gene calls are TRBV7-2 and TRBJ2-5; D not resolved. The CDR3 runs to 14 residues. With 1 base removed from V and 2 bases from J, the gap between germline ends came to 8 bases. Germline V CDR1 and CDR2: SGHTA, FQGNSA. CDR3 sequence: CASSLVREQETQYF. The CDR3 DNA reads as TGTGCCAGCAGCTTAGTCAGAGAGCAAGAGACCCAGTACTTC.

This rearrangement joins TRBV3-1 to TRBJ2-7; the D call may be TRBD1 or TRBD2 (5 bases each). V lost 4 bases, J lost 3 bases, and 16 bases lay in between. The CDR3 consists of 15 residues. Germline V gene data show CDR1 as LGHDT and CDR2 as YNNKEL (reference sequence). The CDR3 sequence: CASSRLPGRNYEQYF. For the CDR3, the DNA is TGTGCCAGCAGCCGACTACCGGGACGGAACTACGAGCAGTACTTC.